A selection of T cell receptor beta chains follows, all from one sample in a study of memory CD4+ T cells and cytomegalovirus serostatus. Generated by immunoSEQ multiplex PCR, the TCRdb table keeps only in-frame clones and is missing some. The repertoire holds about 45,000 clones, 76% seen once, with roughly 2% in the top ten. The sequenced sample was memory CD4+ T cells from blood. These receptors were obtained from an adult in good health and CMV-seronegative. The CDR3 runs from the conserved cysteine through the conserved F or W. The D gene is left open where the match is weak. Part of the rows lack a size; the others show once, few, many or a class for expanded clones.

v_call,d_call,j_call,clone_size,cdr3_aa,cdr3_nt
TRBV7-2,NA,TRBJ1-2,NA,CASNLDPGAGGYTF,TGTGCCAGCAACTTAGATCCAGGGGCAGGCGGCTACACCTTC
TRBV6-1,NA,TRBJ1-5,NA,CASSEAGGVTGPQHF,TGTGCCAGCAGTGAAGCGGGGGGGGTCACCGGGCCCCAGCATTTT
TRBV13,NA,TRBJ1-2,NA,CASSLLGITYGYTF,TGTGCCAGCAGCTTGCTGGGGATTACTTATGGCTACACCTTC
TRBV7-3,TRBD1,TRBJ1-1,NA,CASSQGDRGYWTEAFF,TGTGCCAGCAGCCAAGGGGACAGGGGGTATTGGACTGAAGCTTTCTTT
TRBV5-4,NA,TRBJ1-2,NA,CASSPQPGGYTF,TGTGCCAGCAGTCCCCAACCGGGGGGCTACACCTTC
TRBV28,NA,TRBJ2-5,NA,CASSSTREETQYF,TGTGCCAGCAGTTCGACAAGAGAAGAGACCCAGTACTTC
TRBV5-6,NA,TRBJ1-6,NA,CASSYVRGGNSPLHF,TGTGCCAGCAGCTACGTTAGAGGGGGGAATTCACCCCTCCACTTT
TRBV6-1,NA,TRBJ2-7,NA,CASSDPGLSYEQYF,TGTGCCAGCAGTGACCCAGGGTTAAGCTACGAGCAGTACTTC
TRBV7-3,NA,TRBJ2-3,NA,CASSVQSTDTQYF,TGTGCCAGCAGCGTACAGAGCACAGATACGCAGTATTTT
TRBV30,NA,TRBJ1-6,few,CAWSAPGSGSPLHF,TGTGCCTGGAGTGCCCCAGGGTCTGGCTCACCCCTCCACTTT
TRBV6-5,NA,TRBJ1-4,NA,CASSPLAGKLFF,TGTGCCAGCAGCCCCCTTGCTGGAAAACTGTTTTTT
TRBV15,TRBD1,TRBJ1-2,few,CATSRGDSPRGYTF,TGTGCCACCAGCAGAGGGGACAGCCCTAGGGGCTACACCTTC
TRBV29-1,TRBD1,TRBJ1-5,NA,CSVGQGTDQPQHF,TGCAGCGTTGGACAGGGAACAGATCAGCCCCAGCATTTT
TRBV28,NA,TRBJ1-6,NA,CASRSGQLNSPLHF,TGTGCCAGCAGGTCCGGACAGCTAAATTCACCCCTCCACTTT
TRBV5-1,NA,TRBJ2-7,few,CASSYPEGYEQYF,TGCGCCAGCAGCTACCCGGAGGGCTACGAGCAGTACTTC
TRBV19,NA,TRBJ2-7,NA,CASSQSSYEQYF,TGTGCCAGTAGTCAGTCCTCCTACGAGCAGTACTTC
TRBV28,TRBD1,TRBJ1-6,NA,CASSFNRGSPLHF,TGTGCCAGCAGTTTCAACAGGGGATCACCCCTCCACTTT
TRBV6-6,TRBD1,TRBJ2-1,NA,CASSYAGGNEQFF,TGTGCCAGCAGTTACGCAGGGGGCAATGAGCAGTTCTTC
TRBV9,NA,TRBJ2-5,NA,CASSVEQQGAQYF,TGTGCCAGCAGCGTAGAACAGCAAGGGGCCCAGTACTTC
TRBV5-1,NA,TRBJ2-2,NA,CASSLDPGLNGELFF,TGCGCCAGCAGCTTGGATCCAGGGCTGAACGGGGAGCTGTTTTTT
TRBV6-1,TRBD2,TRBJ2-2,NA,CASLAGVNTGELFF,TGTGCCAGCCTAGCGGGGGTTAACACCGGGGAGCTGTTTTTT
TRBV5-1,NA,TRBJ1-5,NA,CASSLGRGDNQPQHF,TGCGCCAGCAGCTTGGGTAGAGGGGATAACCAGCCCCAGCATTTT
TRBV4-1,TRBD1,TRBJ2-3,NA,CASSLRGPQTGGGTDTQYF,TGCGCCAGCAGCCTAAGGGGCCCCCAGACAGGGGGAGGCACAGATACGCAGTATTTT
TRBV7-6,TRBD1,TRBJ1-1,NA,CASSLLPGGEGTEAFF,TGTGCCAGCAGCCTACTTCCAGGGGGTGAGGGCACTGAAGCTTTCTTT
TRBV28,NA,TRBJ2-7,NA,CASSLRGPRSYEQYF,TGTGCCAGCAGTTTAAGGGGTCCCCGCTCCTACGAGCAGTACTTC
TRBV28,NA,TRBJ2-7,NA,CASSLLGRFSYEQYF,TGTGCCAGCAGTTTGTTGGGCCGGTTCTCCTACGAGCAGTACTTC
TRBV5-5,NA,TRBJ1-4,once,CASSPNLGMNEKLFF,TGTGCCAGCAGCCCGAATCTTGGGATGAATGAAAAACTGTTTTTT
TRBV5-4,NA,TRBJ2-1,NA,CASSQNGDEWFF,TGTGCCAGCAGCCAGAACGGGGACGAATGGTTCTTC